These 19 T cell receptor beta chains were all obtained from the same sample, sequenced in a study of cytomegalovirus exposure and HLA in healthy donors. PCR involved 60 Vbeta and 13 Jbeta primers. Measured with immunoSEQ multiplex PCR; TCRdb has only the in-frame clones, and not every one. Seen in this sample are over 90,000 clones; the ten most common clones hold about 3.2%. Material for sequencing was PBMCs. The source of these receptors is a man in his forties in good health and CMV-seronegative.

The V call is TRBV30, the J call TRBJ2-7; TRBD1 matches at 9 bases. This CDR3 region has 15 residues. With V trimmed by 1 base and J by 2 bases, 6 bases remained unmatched. Germline V gene data show CDR1 as GTSNPN and CDR2 as SVGIG (reference sequence). The DNA for the CDR3 is TGTGCCTGGAGTGGTAAGGGACAGGGAACCTACGAGCAGTACTTC. Protein: CAWSGKGQGTYEQYF.

J is TRBJ1-1 and V is TRBV6-1, with a weak D call TRBD1 (6 bases). Germline V CDR1 and CDR2: MNHNS, SASEGT. The CDR3 consists of 14 residues. Trimming took off 5 bases at V and 1 base at J, with 11 bases between the two ends. This CDR3 reads CASSSRQANTEAFF. The CDR3 DNA reads TGTGCCAGCAGTTCTAGACAGGCGAACACTGAAGCTTTCTTT.

The V call is TRBV30, the J call TRBJ1-1; no firm D call. Trimming cost V 4 bases and J 0 bases, with 12 bases left between them. This CDR3 has 14 residues. Germline-derived CDR1 and CDR2 are GTSNPN and SVGIG (reference sequence). CDR3 nucleotide sequence: TGTGCCTGGAAATCAGGTTTATTGAACACTGAAGCTTTCTTT. Its translation: CAWKSGLLNTEAFF. The full variable domain, its missing parts supplied by reference TRBV30 and TRBJ1-1, is SQTIHQWPATLVQPVGSPLSLECTVEGTSNPNLYWYRQAAGRGLQLLFYSVGIGQISSEVPQNLSASRPQDRQFILSSKKLLLSDSGFYLCAWKSGLLNTEAFFGQGTRLTVV.

The rearrangement joins TRBV19 to TRBJ2-3; 7 bases line up with TRBD2. Germline V CDR1 and CDR2: LNHDA, SQIVND (reference sequence). Losses at the gene ends were 6 bases for V and 6 bases for J; bases not matched to a gene: 3. The CDR3 length is 12 residues. The DNA for the CDR3 is TGTGCCAGTAGCCTAGCGGAGGATACGCAGTATTTT. Protein product: CASSLAEDTQYF.

This chain links TRBV4-3 with TRBJ2-5; TRBD1 matches 10 bases. The trim removed 2 bases at V and 3 bases at J, leaving 3 bases unmatched. This CDR3 spans 15 amino acids. Germline V lookup: CDR1 LGHNA, CDR2 YSLEER. CDR3 sequence (DNA): TGCGCCAGCAGCCAACAGGGGACAGGGGAAGAGACCCAGTACTTC. Its translation: CASSQQGTGEETQYF.

The chain is built from TRBV10-2 and TRBJ2-4; TRBD1 agrees at 11 bases. Germline-derived CDR1 and CDR2 are WSHSY and SAAADI. V dropped 10 bases and J dropped 9; count of bases not matched to a gene: 8. The CDR3 consists of 13 residues. The CDR3 sequence is CATGQGAQSIQYF. The CDR3 region has the DNA TGCGCCACAGGACAGGGGGCGCAGAGCATTCAGTACTTC.

This chain uses TRBV4-1 with TRBJ1-5, with D hard to call. The germline V and J ends were trimmed by 4 bases and 1 base, with 11 bases remaining between them. Germline CDR1 reads MGHRA; CDR2 reads YSYEKL. This CDR3 comprises 15 residues. The CDR3: CASSPYHYSNQPQHF. The CDR3 DNA sequence: TGCGCCAGCAGCCCATACCACTACAGCAATCAGCCCCAGCATTTT.

The gene calls are TRBV21-1 and TRBJ1-5. TRBV21-1 constitutes a pseudogene. CDR3 length equals 16 residues. In nucleotides, the CDR3 is TGTGCCAGCAGCAAAGCGCGGGGGGCGGGCAATCAGCCCCAGCATTTT. Its translation: CASSKARGAGNQPQHF.

This chain's CDR3 is CASSQEWVRTGELFF. The CDR3 region has the DNA TGCGCCAGCAGCCAAGAATGGGTCAGGACCGGGGAGCTGTTTTTT. The chain employs TRBV4-3 and TRBJ2-2; the D is unclear. Trimming left V 0 bases short and J 5 bases short, with 10 bases between. CDR1 is LGHNA and CDR2 is YSLEER in the germline V gene. CDR3 length: 15 amino acids.

The V and J genes are TRBV10-3 and TRBJ2-3; D gene uncertain. The CDR3 covers 12 residues. Per germline, CDR1 ENHRY and CDR2 SYGVKD. V was cut by 3 bases and J by 3 bases, with 4 bases left in between. CDR3 sequence reads: CAISDSTDTQYF. CDR3 nucleotide sequence: TGTGCCATCAGTGACAGTACAGATACGCAGTATTTT.

As DNA, the CDR3 is TGTGCCAGTAGTCCTTGGGGGAGGTCGGAGACCCAGTACTTC. It codes for CASSPWGRSETQYF. This chain links TRBV19 with TRBJ2-5; D perhaps matches TRBD2 (6 bases). CDR1 is LNHDA and CDR2 is SQIVND in the germline V gene (reference sequence). V lost 5 bases and J lost 5, with 15 bases in between. The CDR3 is made up of 14 amino acids.

V gene TRBV4-1 combines with J gene TRBJ2-7; 8 positions agree with TRBD1. This CDR3 region has 13 residues. Trimming removed 2 bases from V and 5 bases from J; junction bases left unmatched: 2. Germline V gene data show CDR1 as MGHRA and CDR2 as YSYEKL. The CDR3 sequence is CASSQRTGHEQYF. The CDR3 bases are TGCGCCAGCAGCCAAAGGACAGGGCACGAGCAGTACTTC.

The chain uses TRBV11-2 and TRBJ2-3; D is undetermined. Germline-derived CDR1 and CDR2 are SGHAT and FQNNGV. The length of the CDR3 is 11 residues. Trimming removed 7 bases at V and 6 bases at J, with 8 bases between. CDR3 sequence reads: CASTSRDTQYF. The CDR3 nucleotides read TGTGCCAGCACTTCCCGGGATACGCAGTATTTT.

The chain employs TRBV19 and TRBJ1-5; TRBD1 might be the D (5 bases). The CDR3 sequence is 15 residues long. Trimming left V 6 bases short and J 4 bases short, with 16 bases between. In germline, CDR1 is LNHDA, CDR2 SQIVND (reference sequence). The CDR3 coding sequence is TGTGCCAGTAGCTGGGGACTCGAAACTAATCAGCCCCAGCATTTT. This codes for CASSWGLETNQPQHF.

The genes are TRBV4-3 and TRBJ2-5; 9 bases are a match to TRBD2. CDR1 is LGHNA, CDR2 YSLEER, per germline. This CDR3 is built from 21 residues. The V segment lost 4 bases and the J segment 0 bases; nucleotides outside the gene matches: 21. The DNA for the CDR3 is TGCGCCAGCAGCCGCTCGAGGGGAGTAGCGGGGGCCTTTAGGTACCAAGAGACCCAGTACTTC. Encoded protein: CASSRSRGVAGAFRYQETQYF.

V usage is TRBV28 and J usage is TRBJ1-2; 9 nucleotides line up with TRBD1. This CDR3 region has 14 residues. J lost 2 bases, V lost 4 bases, and 2 bases had no gene match. Germline loops: CDR1 MDHEN, CDR2 SYDVKM. In nucleotides, the CDR3 is TGTGCCAGCAGTTCTGGGACAGGGAACTATGGCTACACCTTC. This translates into CASSSGTGNYGYTF.

This chain joins TRBV28 and TRBJ1-1; 10 bases agree with TRBD1. This CDR3 is 14 amino acids long. V was pared by 5 bases and J by 4 bases, with 4 bases of the junction left unmatched. From germline, CDR1 is MDHEN and CDR2 SYDVKM. The CDR3 DNA reads as TGTGCCAGCAGTCCGTGGACAGGGGGCACTGAAGCTTTCTTT. Its protein product is CASSPWTGGTEAFF.

The CDR3 sequence is CASRPNVPGLLEQYF. CDR3 bases: TGTGCCAGCAGGCCTAACGTCCCAGGGTTACTCGAGCAGTACTTC. The genes are TRBV7-9 and TRBJ2-7; possibly TRBD1 for D (5 bases). Germline loops: CDR1 SEHNR, CDR2 FQNEAQ (reference sequence). The CDR3 is made up of 15 amino acids. Trimming removed 6 bases at V and 6 bases at J, with 21 bases between.

The chain carries TRBV6-5 and TRBJ2-7; 11 nucleotides match TRBD2. This CDR3 comprises 16 residues. CDR1 MNHEY and CDR2 SVGAGI come from the germline V gene. With 2 bases clipped from V and 5 bases from J, the junction kept 8 bases outside the gene matches. The CDR3 DNA is TGTGCCAGCAGTTACGTTTTAGCGGGAGGGCCAGACGAGCAGTACTTC. It yields the protein CASSYVLAGGPDEQYF.